This TCR beta chain was sequenced in a study of human T cells and chemical hapten exposure. Study details: Upper back patch tests used 0.01% DPC, scored after 6 days.

The table lists this clonotype with many counts. One entry per CDR3 protein, called by TCRdb with MiXCR from the RACE reads. Of approximately 100,000 distinct CDR3 sequences detected, around 10% appear once; the ten largest clones hold around 3.5%. Time point defined: patch test 1, 2 weeks after DPC sensitization. Stated treatment: therapeutic diphenylcyclopropenone sensitization with weekly scalp DPC. The CDR3 covers 17 residues. Germline V gives CDR1 MNHEY, CDR2 SMNVEV (reference sequence). V shed 5 bases and J 5 bases; nucleotides not matched to a gene: 10. The material was whole blood, obtained in connection with sensitization to the hapten diphenylcyclopropenone (DPC). The sequence was collected from a woman between 40 and 50 years old with alopecia areata. Some clones in this sample may be carry-over from other donors' samples. The chain employs TRBV27 and TRBJ2-1; 12 bases fit TRBD2. The CDR3 DNA follows: TGTGCCAGCAGTCAGAGACTAGCGGGGGAGCCAAACAATGAGCAGTTCTTC. This encodes CASSQRLAGEPNNEQFF.